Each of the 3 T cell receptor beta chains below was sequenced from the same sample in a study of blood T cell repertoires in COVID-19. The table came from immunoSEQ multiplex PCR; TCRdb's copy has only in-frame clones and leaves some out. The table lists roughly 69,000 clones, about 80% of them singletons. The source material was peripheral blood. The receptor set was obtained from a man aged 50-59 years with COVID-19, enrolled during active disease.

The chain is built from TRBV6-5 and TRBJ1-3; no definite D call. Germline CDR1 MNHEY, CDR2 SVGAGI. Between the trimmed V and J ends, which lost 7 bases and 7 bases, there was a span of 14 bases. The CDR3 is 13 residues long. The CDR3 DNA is TGTGCCAGCAAAGCGTCGAACCCGAACACCATATATTTT. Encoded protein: CASKASNPNTIYF.

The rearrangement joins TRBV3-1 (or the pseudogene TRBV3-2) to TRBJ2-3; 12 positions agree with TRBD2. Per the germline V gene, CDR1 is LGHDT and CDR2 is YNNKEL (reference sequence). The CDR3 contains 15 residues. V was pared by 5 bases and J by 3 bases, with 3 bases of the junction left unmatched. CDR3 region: CASSTLAGGTDTQYF. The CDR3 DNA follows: TGTGCCAGCAGCACTCTAGCGGGGGGGACAGATACGCAGTATTTT.

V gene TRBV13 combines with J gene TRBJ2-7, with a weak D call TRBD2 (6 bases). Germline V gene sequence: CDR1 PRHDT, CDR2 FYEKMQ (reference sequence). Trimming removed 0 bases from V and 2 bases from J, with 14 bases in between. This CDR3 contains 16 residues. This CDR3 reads CASSLGMGGAAYEQYF. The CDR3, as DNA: TGTGCCAGCAGCTTAGGGATGGGCGGGGCCGCCTACGAGCAGTACTTC.